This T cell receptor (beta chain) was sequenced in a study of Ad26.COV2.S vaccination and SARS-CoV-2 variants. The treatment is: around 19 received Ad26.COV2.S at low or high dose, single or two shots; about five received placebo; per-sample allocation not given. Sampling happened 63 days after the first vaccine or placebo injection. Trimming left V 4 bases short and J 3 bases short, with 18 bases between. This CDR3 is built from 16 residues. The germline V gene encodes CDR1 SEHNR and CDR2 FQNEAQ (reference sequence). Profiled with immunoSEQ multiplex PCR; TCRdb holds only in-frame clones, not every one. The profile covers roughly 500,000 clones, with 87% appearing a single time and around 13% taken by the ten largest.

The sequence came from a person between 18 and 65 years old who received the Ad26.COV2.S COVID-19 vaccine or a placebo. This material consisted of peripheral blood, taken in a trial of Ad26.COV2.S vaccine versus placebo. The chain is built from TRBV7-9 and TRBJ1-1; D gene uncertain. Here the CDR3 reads CASSSRLGRADTEAFF. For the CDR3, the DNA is TGTGCCAGCAGCTCGAGGCTTGGTCGGGCGGACACTGAAGCTTTCTTT.